The next 18 T cell receptor beta chains were all read from a single sample in a study of T cell responses to AZD1222 COVID-19 vaccine. The data were produced by immunoSEQ multiplex PCR, yet TCRdb's version contains in-frame clones alone and is incomplete. The sample consists of about 59,000 clones, 89% of them appearing once. The sample was peripheral blood, taken 28 days after the second AZD1222 dose. These receptors came from an adult who received the AZD1222 COVID-19 vaccine.

The chain uses TRBV27 and TRBJ2-7; D possibly uses TRBD1 or TRBD2 (5 bases each). V lost 5 bases, J lost 0 bases, and 14 bases lay in between. Germline V gene data show CDR1 as MNHEY and CDR2 as SMNVEV (reference sequence). This CDR3 comprises 15 residues. This chain's CDR3 is CASSPTGTGSYEQYF. In nucleotides, the CDR3 is TGTGCCAGCAGTCCGACCGGGACGGGCTCCTACGAGCAGTACTTC.

The DNA of the CDR3 is TGTGCCAGCAGTTTCCGACGACAGACCAATCAGCCCCAGCATTTT. It translates to CASSFRRQTNQPQHF. The chain has TRBV27 and TRBJ1-5, with D possibly being TRBD1 (5 bases). Per germline, CDR1 MNHEY and CDR2 SMNVEV (reference sequence). There are 15 residues in the CDR3. Trimming took off 3 bases at V and 3 bases at J, with 12 bases between the two ends.

The J gene is TRBJ2-2, the V gene TRBV5-1, with 7 bases that match TRBD2. With V trimmed by 0 bases and J by 0 bases, 2 bases remained unmatched. This CDR3 comprises 16 residues. Germline assignment: CDR1 SGHRS and CDR2 YFSETQ. CDR3 residues: CASSLGTSANTGELFF. The CDR3 nucleotides read TGCGCCAGCAGCTTGGGAACTAGCGCGAACACCGGGGAGCTGTTTTTT.

The V and J genes are TRBV2 and TRBJ1-2, with D possibly being TRBD1 (5 bases). From germline, CDR1 is SNHLY and CDR2 FYNNEI. V lost 0 bases and J lost 7, with 9 bases in between. The CDR3 runs to 13 residues. CDR3: CASSEAVGTGYTF. The CDR3, as DNA: TGTGCCAGCAGTGAAGCCGTAGGGACTGGCTACACCTTC.

The chain couples TRBV25-1 to TRBJ1-4; D is ambiguous. This CDR3 has 15 residues. V lost 4 bases to trimming and J lost 0 bases, with 9 bases between them. CDR1 and CDR2 (germline): MGHDK, SYGVNS. The CDR3 sequence: CASSVVRATNEKLFF. The CDR3 DNA reads TGTGCCAGCAGTGTAGTCCGTGCAACTAATGAAAAACTGTTTTTT.

The V call is TRBV19, the J call TRBJ1-5; 9 bases are a match to TRBD1. The J segment lost 7 bases and the V segment lost 0 bases, leaving 4 bases of the junction unmatched. This CDR3 region has 15 residues. In germline, CDR1 is LNHDA, CDR2 SQIVND (reference sequence). The CDR3 sequence is CASSIETGGTQPQHF. CDR3 DNA sequence: TGTGCCAGTAGTATAGAGACAGGGGGAACCCAGCCCCAGCATTTT.

The V gene is TRBV11-3, the J gene TRBJ2-7; TRBD1 is a possible D gene (7 bases). The V end lost 4 bases, the J end lost 3 bases, and 10 bases lay between the germline ends. The CDR3 covers 13 residues. Germline CDR1 is SGHNT and CDR2 is YENEEA. This chain's CDR3 is CASSSGDSYEQYF. In nucleotides, the CDR3 is TGTGCCAGCAGCTCGGGGGACAGCTACGAGCAGTACTTC.

CDR3 sequence (DNA): TGTGCCAGCAGTCGACTTGAAAAACTGTTTTTT. Protein sequence: CASSRLEKLFF. V usage is TRBV6-6 and J usage is TRBJ1-4; D remains unclear. The CDR3 consists of 11 residues. Germline CDR1 is MNHNY and CDR2 is SVGAGI (reference sequence). V lost 5 bases and J 7 bases, leaving 5 bases between the germline ends.

This clone occurred once. This chain uses TRBV6-2 or TRBV6-3 with TRBJ2-3; D call uncertain. Germline CDR1 is MNHEY and CDR2 is SVGEGT. There are 12 residues in the CDR3. V was trimmed by 4 bases and J by 0 bases, leaving 2 bases between them. This CDR3 reads CASSSSTDTQYF. CDR3 nucleotides: TGTGCCAGCAGTTCTAGCACAGATACGCAGTATTTT.

Note on this clone: Other DNA variants within this sample encode the same CDR3. The chain combines TRBV18 with TRBJ1-5, with D perhaps matching TRBD1 (5 bases). CDR3 length: 16 residues. V was trimmed by 0 bases and J by 0 bases, leaving 9 bases between them. Germline V gene data show CDR1 as KGHSH and CDR2 as LQKENI. The CDR3 sequence is CASSPPPGGSNQPQHF. The DNA of the CDR3 is TGTGCCAGCTCACCACCGCCGGGGGGTAGCAATCAGCCCCAGCATTTT.

V and J are TRBV29-1 and TRBJ2-1; 10 nucleotides align to TRBD1. V was clipped by 4 bases and J by 7 bases; unmatched bases: 7. The CDR3 has 14 amino acids. Looked up from germline, CDR1 is SQVTM and CDR2 is ANQGSEA. The CDR3 spells CSVVTGGSGNEQFF. Written as DNA, the CDR3 is TGCAGCGTTGTGACAGGGGGCTCTGGTAATGAGCAGTTCTTC.

This chain links TRBV5-1 with TRBJ2-3; 7 nucleotides match TRBD2. From germline, CDR1 is SGHRS and CDR2 YFSETQ. CDR3 length equals 19 residues. V lost 4 bases, J lost 0 bases, and 17 bases stayed unmatched. The CDR3 DNA reads as TGCGCCAGCAGCCTCCCTCCTGTTGGGGGGGGTTCCAGCACAGATACGCAGTATTTT. Amino acids: CASSLPPVGGGSSTDTQYF. Filled out from reference TRBV5-1 and TRBJ2-3, the complete variable domain reads KAGVTQTPRYLIKTRGQQVTLSCSPISGHRSVSWYQQTPGQGLQFLFEYFSETQRNKGNFPGRFSGRQFSNSRSEMNVSTLELGDSALYLCASSLPPVGGGSSTDTQYFGPGTRLTVL.

The chain has TRBV7-2 and TRBJ1-1; D is uncertain. V was pared by 4 bases and J by 1 base, with 10 bases between. Per the germline V gene, CDR1 is SGHTA and CDR2 is FQGNSA. The CDR3 loop spans 14 amino acids. In DNA form, the CDR3 reads TGTGCCAGCAGCTACGGACCCAAGAACACTGAAGCTTTCTTT. Translated: CASSYGPKNTEAFF. The full variable domain, in which reference TRBV7-2 and TRBJ1-1 provide the parts outside the CDR3, is GAGVSQSPSNKVTEKGKDVELRCDPISGHTALYWYRQSLGQGLEFLIYFQGNSAPDKSGLPSDRFSAERTGGSVSTLTIQRTQQEDSAVYLCASSYGPKNTEAFFGQGTRLTVV.

The gene calls are TRBV7-3 and TRBJ2-3, with 9 bases lining up with TRBD2. The CDR3 has 15 residues. Germline CDR1 and CDR2: SGHTA and FQGTGA. Unmatched junction bases numbered 6, after V lost 2 bases and J lost 6 bases. In nucleotides, the CDR3 is TGTGCCAGCAGCTTAGCGGGGGGGCCCGTGGATACGCAGTATTTT. Protein: CASSLAGGPVDTQYF.

The V call is TRBV24-1, the J call TRBJ1-5; D is ambiguous. CDR1 and CDR2 (germline): KGHDR, SFDVKD. This CDR3 comprises 14 residues. V shed 4 bases and J shed 2 bases, with 8 bases lying between them. The CDR3 nucleotides are TGTGCCACCAGTGAACAAAAGGGCAATCAGCCCCAGCATTTT. It codes for CATSEQKGNQPQHF.

V and J are TRBV15 and TRBJ1-5; D remains ambiguous. Per germline, CDR1 LNHNV and CDR2 YYDKDF (reference sequence). The CDR3 is made up of 15 amino acids. V was clipped by 1 base and J by 7 bases, with 14 bases between them. CDR3 bases: TGTGCCACCAGCAGAGGATCACAGAAATACCAGCCCCAGCATTTT. This gives the protein CATSRGSQKYQPQHF.

The chain combines TRBV5-4 with TRBJ1-2, with D possibly being TRBD1 (6 bases). V lost 0 bases and J lost 7, with 16 bases in between. This CDR3 contains 15 residues. Looked up from germline, CDR1 is SGHNT and CDR2 is YYREEE (reference sequence). For the CDR3, the DNA is TGTGCCAGCAGCTTGGTGGGGGCGGAGGGAGGTGGCTACACCTTC. It yields the protein CASSLVGAEGGGYTF.

The chain links TRBV25-1 to TRBJ2-2; the D is unclear. CDR3 length equals 15 residues. The germline gives CDR1 MGHDK, CDR2 SYGVNS. The ends were cut back, 1 base at V and 1 base at J, with 7 bases in the middle. CDR3 sequence (DNA): TGTGCCAGCAGTGAATTCGGCGGGAACACCGGGGAGCTGTTTTTT. Translation: CASSEFGGNTGELFF.